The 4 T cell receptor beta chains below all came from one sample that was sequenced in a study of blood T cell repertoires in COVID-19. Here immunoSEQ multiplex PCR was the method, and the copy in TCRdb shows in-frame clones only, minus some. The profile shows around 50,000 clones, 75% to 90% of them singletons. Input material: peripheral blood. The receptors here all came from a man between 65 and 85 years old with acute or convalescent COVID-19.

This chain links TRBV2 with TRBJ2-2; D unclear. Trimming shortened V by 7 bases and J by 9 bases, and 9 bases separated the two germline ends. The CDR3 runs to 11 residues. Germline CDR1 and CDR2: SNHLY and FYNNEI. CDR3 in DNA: TGTGCCAGCAAGAGAATCAGGGAGCTGTTTTTT. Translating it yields CASKRIRELFF.

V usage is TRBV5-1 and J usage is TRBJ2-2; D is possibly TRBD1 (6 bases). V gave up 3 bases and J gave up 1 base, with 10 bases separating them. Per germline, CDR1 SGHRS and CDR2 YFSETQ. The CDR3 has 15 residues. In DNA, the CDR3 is TGCGCCAGCAGCTCTGGACAGTTGAACACCGGGGAGCTGTTTTTT. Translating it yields CASSSGQLNTGELFF.

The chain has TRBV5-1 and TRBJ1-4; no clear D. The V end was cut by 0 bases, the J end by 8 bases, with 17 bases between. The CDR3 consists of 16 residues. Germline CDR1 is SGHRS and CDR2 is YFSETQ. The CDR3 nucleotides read TGCGCCAGCAGCTTGGCCTCGGGGAACGTGGGGGAAAAACTGTTTTTT. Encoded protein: CASSLASGNVGEKLFF.

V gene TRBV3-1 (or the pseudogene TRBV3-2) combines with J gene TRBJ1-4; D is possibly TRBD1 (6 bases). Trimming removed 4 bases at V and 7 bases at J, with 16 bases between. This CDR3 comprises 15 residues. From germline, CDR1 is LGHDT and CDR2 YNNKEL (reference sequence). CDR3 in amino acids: CASSPVGRGGEKLFF. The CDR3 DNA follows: TGTGCCAGCAGCCCAGTTGGGAGGGGGGGTGAAAAACTGTTTTTT.